This T cell receptor beta chain originates from a study of blood T cell repertoires in COVID-19. V lost 3 bases and J lost 4; bases outside the gene matches: 4. The CDR3 is 15 amino acids. Looked up from germline, CDR1 is KGHSH and CDR2 is LQKENI. In the original workflow: Using reference gene primer amplification, nucleated cell counts were estimated. Some clones are missing from TCRdb's copy, which holds only in-frame ones; the method was immunoSEQ multiplex PCR. That table gives V, J and clone size, and the DNA gave D and trimming. Found here are about 180,000 clones, roughly 87% of them singletons; the top ten hold around 1.9%.

The sequence was collected from a man younger than 35 who had recovered from COVID-19. J is TRBJ1-1 and V is TRBV18; 11 nucleotides agree with TRBD1. Sequenced: peripheral blood. CDR3 nucleotides: TGTGCCAGCTCACCGGGACAGGGGGGGTTCACTGAAGCTTTCTTT. Translating gives CASSPGQGGFTEAFF.